Here is one TCR beta chain with its context. Its specificity is unknown. This sample was taken from a study of cytomegalovirus exposure and HLA in healthy donors. Study observations and caveats: A list of approximately 160 TCR beta chains associated with cytomegalovirus was given. Most CMV-associated TCR beta chains were later found to appear HLA-restricted. TRBV6-2, TRBV6-3 and some other V segments were excluded as indistinguishable. The only immune exposure information that was available was CMV serostatus.

The PCR had 60 Vbeta and 13 Jbeta primers. The repertoire was sequenced with immunoSEQ multiplex PCR; TCRdb's copy has only in-frame clones and lacks some. This table has around 150,000 clones, 72% appearing once. V was shortened by 2 bases and J by 0 bases, with 7 bases between the two germline ends. The CDR3 has 15 residues. CDR1 is WSHSY and CDR2 is SAAADI in the germline V gene. The clonotype originates from a man in his forties or fifties in good health and CMV-seronegative. Sequencing was performed on PBMCs. The V and J genes are TRBV10-2 and TRBJ2-2, with a tentative D call TRBD2 (6 bases). The CDR3 loop is CASSEVAANTGELFF. CDR3 coding DNA: TGCGCCAGCAGTGAGGTAGCGGCGAACACCGGGGAGCTGTTTTTT.